This T cell receptor (beta chain) was identified during a study of a mutant IDH1 vaccine in newly diagnosed glioma. This CDR3 region has 14 residues. The germline V gene has CDR1 WNHNN and CDR2 SYGVQD (reference sequence). Trimming stripped 0 bases from V and 6 bases from J, with 9 bases between. The time point here: week 35, safety follow-up. What each vaccine dose contained was 300 ug of mutant IDH1 20-mer peptide, accompanied by topical imiquimod. All eight of the vaccinations patients received fell in weeks 1, 3, 5, 7, 11, 15, 19 and 23. This clone appeared a few times. What it binds is unknown. Generated by immunoSEQ multiplex PCR, the TCRdb table keeps only in-frame clones and is missing some. The sample shows 26,000 or so clones, less than 90% of them seen only once.

This rearrangement joins TRBV10-1 to TRBJ1-5; tentative D call: TRBD1 (5 bases). The source is a man aged 30 to 45 with glioma. Material: PBMCs, obtained from a glioma patient whose treatment included an IDH1 peptide vaccine. The DNA for the CDR3 is TGCGCCAGCAGTGAGTCGAGTGGGGGTCAGCCCCAGCATTTT. Translation gives CASSESSGGQPQHF.